This TCR beta chain was profiled in a study of T cells in Graves' hyperthyroidism and ophthalmopathy (dated by TCRdb to about 2019). Notes on the research overall: Peripheral blood was collected at initial diagnosis, before any treatment. To identify distinguishing TCR V-J signatures, a discovery cohort of 95 to 100 patients was used, comprising some 45 with Graves' ophthalmopathy and 55 to 65 with stable Graves' hyperthyroidism. The 85 to 100 discovery patients were randomly split 7:3 into training and test sets. Thyroid tissue and blood T-cell repertoires from six Graves' hyperthyroidism patients were also compared in the study. TCR Vbeta CDR3 sequencing of 120 to 150 peripheral blood samples (about 45 ophthalmopathy, about 74 hyperthyroidism and some 17 progressor patients) is reported in the paper. Prospective prediction of ophthalmopathy was tested in an independent validation cohort consisting of some 19 hyperthyroidism patients and some 15 patients who later progressed to ophthalmopathy. After blood sampling, hyperthyroidism patients were treated with methimazole at a starting dose of 30 mg daily, and ophthalmopathy patients were treated with high-dose intravenous methylprednisolone. Broader findings and caveats from the paper: Most expanded thyroid clonotypes (frequency above 0.001) were also detected in blood, suggesting blood repertoires may reflect thyroid immune responses. During validation, the model predicted progression to ophthalmopathy a median of about 5.9 months ahead of onset, with 70.59% sensitivity and almost 75% specificity. A 13 V-J signature model separated ophthalmopathy from stable hyperthyroidism, with around 90% sensitivity and 81% to 82% specificity in cross-validation and 80%/75% in testing. No statistical method was used to fix the sample size in advance, and group allocation was not hidden from the investigators.

As for this clonotype: What this receptor recognizes is not known. The sample holds no much larger clone one base away, and base qualities are not on file.

Measured from the cysteine to the phenylalanine, the CDR3 is 16 residues long. The only DNA kept is the CDR3, 48 bases in frame from the first base. CDR1 and CDR2 were assigned from the germline V gene as SGDLS and YYNGEE. The junction carries 20 bases between V and J, which are trimmed by 4 bases and 4 bases respectively. Stable Graves' hyperthyroidism was defined as no progression to ophthalmopathy during 18 months of follow-up. Hyperthyroidism patients were newly diagnosed, had a disease duration of under 2 months, and were aged 18 to 65 years. Any patient with an uncontrolled infection, another autoimmune disease, pregnancy or lactation was excluded. Clinical symptoms, serum thyroxine and TRAb, thyroid ultrasound, and orbital computed tomography formed the basis for the diagnoses. PBMCs were isolated from more than 9 ml of fresh peripheral blood by Ficoll-Paque density gradient centrifugation. Trizol reagent was used to extract total RNA, and RNA quality was then checked on an Agilent 2100 Bioanalyzer.

The TCR beta CDR3 regions were amplified from RNA transcripts. For the first round of RT-PCR on the TCR CDR3, the HTBI primer set was used together with the Qiagen OneStep RT-PCR kit. A second multiplex PCR round built the libraries, followed by size selection and purification. Paired-end sequencing of the libraries was performed with 100 bp reads on an Illumina HiSeq2000. The study's processing was this. Raw data were processed with SOAPnuke, discarding reads with adapters, uncalled bases, mean Phred below 15, or no exact constant-primer or identifier match. High-quality paired reads were merged with COPE v1.2.5, and unique nucleotide sequences were defined as clonotypes. MiTCR v1.1 was used to align clonotypes to the IMGT TRBV, TRBD and TRBJ reference segments. Only V-J combinations with frequency above 0.0001, covering about 99% of repertoires, were analysed. A TCS score was defined as the ratio of F50 (clonal expansion) to E x V (chaos), with BLOSUM62-based TCRdist applied between CDR3 peptides within each V-J. Welch's t-statistics and random forest reduced some 510 V-J features to roughly 13, which were used in a naive Bayes classifier (R e1071). TCRdb took the public reads, trimmed them with fastp at Q25, ran MiXCR for clone calling and kept in-frame beta chains. Entries that share a CDR3 protein sequence are merged under the most common genes and DNA. TCRdb assigned the V and J calls; the authors' analysis was not used. This sample comprises 27,000 or so distinct CDR3 sequences, approximately 46% of them detected only once. Clones ranked in the top ten supply 10% of the sample.

This clonotype originated in a young woman with Graves' hyperthyroidism. The rearranged segments are TRBV9 and TRBJ1-2, with the D gene uncertain. What was sequenced was blood. The base sequence is TGTGCCAGCAGCACTGAGTCCCCCTGGACTATCTATGGCTACACCTTC. It encodes CASSTESPWTIYGYTF.